This T cell receptor beta chain comes out of a study of blood T cell repertoires in COVID-19. On the study more broadly: T cells, B-cell-depleted T cells, or PBMCs provided the cDNA or gDNA that served as material.

The CDR3 runs to 15 residues. Germline-derived CDR1 and CDR2 are SEHNR and FQNEAQ (reference sequence). Trimming took 1 base from V and 1 from J, leaving 10 bases between them. Those enrolled, adults aged about 18 to 95 years, came from some 23 US areas. Each participant's cohort was designated according to participant-reported clinical history. Using immunoSEQ multiplex PCR, the repertoire was profiled, and TCRdb retains in-frame clones only, with some absent. The sample has approximately 380,000 clones, roughly 92% seen once. What was sequenced was PBMCs or T cells enriched from blood (not recorded which). This receptor was obtained from a woman in her 40s who had been exposed to COVID-19. The J gene is TRBJ1-2, the V gene TRBV7-9; perhaps TRBD1 as D (5 bases). DNA for the CDR3: TGTGCCAGCAGCTTAGAACAGGATATTAACTATGGCTACACCTTC. This codes for CASSLEQDINYGYTF. Based on the CDR3 plus reference TRBV7-9 and TRBJ1-2, the full variable domain is DTGVSQNPRHKITKRGQNVTFRCDPISEHNRLYWYRQTLGQGPEFLTYFQNEAQLEKSRLLSDRFSAERPKGSFSTLEIQRTEQGDSAMYLCASSLEQDINYGYTFGSGTRLTVV.